The TCR beta chain described here comes from a study of blood T cell repertoires in COVID-19. Study at large: The cDNA or gDNA used as material had been derived from T cells, B-cell-depleted T cells, or PBMCs.

The length of the CDR3 is 13 residues. Germline V gene sequence: CDR1 MGHDK, CDR2 SYGVNS. Deletions cut 6 bases from V and 9 bases from J, with 16 bases between. This table comes from immunoSEQ multiplex PCR, and its TCRdb copy is limited to in-frame clones, with some not included. The data contain under 300,000 clones, roughly nine tenths of them singletons. Sequencing input: PBMCs or T cells enriched from blood (not recorded which). This clonotype was obtained from a woman in her fifties or sixties who had recovered from COVID-19. The V gene is TRBV25-1, the J gene TRBJ2-3; perhaps TRBD2 as D (6 bases). CDR3 loop: CASSSVGSLTQYF. In nucleotides, the CDR3 is TGTGCCAGCAGCTCTGTCGGGAGCCTCACGCAGTATTTT.